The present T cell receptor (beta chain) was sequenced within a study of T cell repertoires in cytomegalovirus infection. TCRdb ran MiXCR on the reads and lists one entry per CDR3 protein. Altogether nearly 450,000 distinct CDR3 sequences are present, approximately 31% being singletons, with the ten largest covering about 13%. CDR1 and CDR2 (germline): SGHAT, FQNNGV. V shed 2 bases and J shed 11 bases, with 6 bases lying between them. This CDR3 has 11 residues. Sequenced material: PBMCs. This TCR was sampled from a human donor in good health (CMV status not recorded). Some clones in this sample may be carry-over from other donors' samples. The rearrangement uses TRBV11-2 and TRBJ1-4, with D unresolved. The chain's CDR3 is CASSLSRKLFF. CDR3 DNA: TGTGCCAGCAGCTTATCTAGGAAACTGTTTTTT.